These T cell receptor beta chains were read from a single sample in a study of blood T cell repertoires in COVID-19. Profiling relied on immunoSEQ multiplex PCR, and the TCRdb table lists in-frame clones only, not all of them. The sample contains approximately 94,000 clones, about 86% of which appear only once. Sample: peripheral blood. The source of these receptors is a human donor in a cohort sampled during active COVID-19. Each CDR3 is given with its conserved first and last residue. The D gene is left open where the match is weak. Clone size appears in some rows only: once, few, many, or a class for an expanded clone.

J gene: TRBJ2-1
V gene: TRBV4-1
D gene: .
clone size: .
CDR3 protein: CASSPTDYREQFF
CDR3 DNA: TGCGCCAGCAGCCCGACGGATTACAGGGAGCAGTTCTTC

J gene: TRBJ2-3
V gene: TRBV6-9
D gene: TRBD1
clone size: .
CDR3 protein: CASQVVDRGRWDTQYF
CDR3 DNA: TGTGCCAGCCAGGTGGTGGACAGGGGGCGTTGGGATACGCAGTATTTT

J gene: TRBJ1-2
V gene: TRBV5-4
D gene: TRBD1
clone size: .
CDR3 protein: CASSSTTGGWGYTF
CDR3 DNA: TGTGCCAGCAGCTCTACTACAGGGGGCTGGGGCTACACCTTC

J gene: TRBJ2-1
V gene: TRBV10-3
D gene: TRBD2
clone size: .
CDR3 protein: CASKRTSGAAADEQFF
CDR3 DNA: TGTGCCAGCAAAAGGACTAGCGGGGCCGCCGCCGATGAGCAGTTCTTC

J gene: TRBJ2-1
V gene: TRBV5-1
D gene: .
clone size: few
CDR3 protein: CASSQTGSNEQFF
CDR3 DNA: TGCGCCAGCAGTCAAACAGGGTCCAATGAGCAGTTCTTC

J gene: TRBJ2-5
V gene: TRBV28
D gene: .
clone size: once
CDR3 protein: CASSFNGIPGETQYF
CDR3 DNA: TGTGCCAGCAGTTTTAACGGAATCCCCGGGGAGACCCAGTACTTC

J gene: TRBJ2-2
V gene: TRBV5-4
D gene: TRBD2
clone size: .
CDR3 protein: CASSFGTSLTGELFF
CDR3 DNA: TGTGCCAGCAGCTTTGGGACTAGCCTGACCGGGGAGCTGTTTTTT

J gene: TRBJ1-5
V gene: TRBV10-3
D gene: .
clone size: .
CDR3 protein: CAISETGDAGDQPQHF
CDR3 DNA: TGTGCCATCAGTGAGACCGGGGACGCGGGGGATCAGCCCCAGCATTTT

J gene: TRBJ1-5
V gene: TRBV21-1
D gene: .
clone size: .
CDR3 protein: CASSKVGTRDQPQHF
CDR3 DNA: TGTGCCAGCAGCAAAGTCGGGACACGGGATCAGCCCCAGCATTTT

J gene: TRBJ2-1
V gene: TRBV19
D gene: TRBD2
clone size: .
CDR3 protein: CASSIRSGSGGDEQFF
CDR3 DNA: TGTGCCAGTAGTATAAGAAGTGGTAGTGGGGGGGATGAGCAGTTCTTC

J gene: TRBJ2-7
V gene: TRBV2
D gene: TRBD1
clone size: .
CDR3 protein: CASSGGQGAPYEQYF
CDR3 DNA: TGTGCCAGCAGTGGGGGCCAGGGGGCCCCCTACGAGCAGTACTTC

J gene: TRBJ2-5
V gene: TRBV5-4
D gene: .
clone size: once
CDR3 protein: CASSSRQEETQYF
CDR3 DNA: TGTGCCAGCAGCTCACGACAGGAAGAGACCCAGTACTTC

J gene: TRBJ1-3
V gene: TRBV15
D gene: .
clone size: few
CDR3 protein: CATSSSPPLPGNTIYF
CDR3 DNA: TGTGCCACCAGCTCAAGTCCACCTCTACCGGGAAACACCATATATTTT

J gene: TRBJ2-7
V gene: TRBV10-3
D gene: TRBD1
clone size: once
CDR3 protein: CAISESKQGALSYEQYF
CDR3 DNA: TGTGCCATCAGTGAGTCGAAGCAGGGGGCTCTCTCCTACGAGCAGTACTTC

J gene: TRBJ2-1
V gene: TRBV5-1
D gene: TRBD2
clone size: .
CDR3 protein: CASSLVGLAANEQFF
CDR3 DNA: TGCGCCAGCAGCTTAGTAGGACTAGCGGCCAATGAGCAGTTCTTC

J gene: TRBJ1-3
V gene: TRBV3-1/TRBV3-2
D gene: .
clone size: .
CDR3 protein: CASSQDTDRTGNTIYF
CDR3 DNA: TGTGCCAGCAGCCAAGATACGGACAGAACTGGAAACACCATATATTTT

J gene: TRBJ2-3
V gene: TRBV7-6
D gene: TRBD2
clone size: .
CDR3 protein: CASSSGLAGGPDTQYF
CDR3 DNA: TGTGCCAGCAGCTCGGGACTAGCGGGAGGGCCCGATACGCAGTATTTT